Listed here is a single T cell receptor beta chain. This record belongs to a study of T cell responses to AZD1222 COVID-19 vaccine. Measured with immunoSEQ multiplex PCR; TCRdb has only the in-frame clones, and not every one. The sample's table shows about 140,000 clones. Trimming shortened V by 4 bases and J by 9 bases, and 13 bases separated the two germline ends. The CDR3 is made up of 13 amino acids. The TCR sequence derives from an adult in good health. The chain is built from TRBV12-3 or TRBV12-4 and TRBJ1-5; D is perhaps TRBD1 (5 bases). The sequenced sample was peripheral blood. CDR3 coding DNA: TGTGCCAGCAGTTACCGGGACCGACGGCCCCAGCATTTT. This encodes CASSYRDRRPQHF.